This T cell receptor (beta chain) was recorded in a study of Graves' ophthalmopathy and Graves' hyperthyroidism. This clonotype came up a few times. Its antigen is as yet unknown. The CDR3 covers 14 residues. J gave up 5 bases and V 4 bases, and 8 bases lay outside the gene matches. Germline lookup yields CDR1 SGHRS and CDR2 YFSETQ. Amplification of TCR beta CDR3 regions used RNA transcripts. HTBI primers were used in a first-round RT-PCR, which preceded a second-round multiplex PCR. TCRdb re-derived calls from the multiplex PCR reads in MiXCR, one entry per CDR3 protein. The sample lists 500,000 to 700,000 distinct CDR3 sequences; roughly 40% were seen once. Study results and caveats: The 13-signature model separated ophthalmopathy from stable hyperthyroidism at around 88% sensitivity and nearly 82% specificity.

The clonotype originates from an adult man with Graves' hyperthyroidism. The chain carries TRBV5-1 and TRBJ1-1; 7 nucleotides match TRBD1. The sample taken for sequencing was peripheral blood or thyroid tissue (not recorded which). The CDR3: CASSEGAWDTEAFF. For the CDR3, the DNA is TGCGCCAGCAGCGAGGGGGCCTGGGATACTGAAGCTTTCTTT.